The 15 T cell receptor beta chains in this list originate from one sample, sequenced in a study of T cell responses to AZD1222 COVID-19 vaccine (dated by TCRdb to 2020 to 2023). The library was made by the immunoSEQ multiplex PCR assay. TCRdb took this table from immuneACCESS and kept in-frame rearrangements with V and J called. Such tables lack part of the clones; where checked against another copy, unresolved V genes explain under half of the gap, and the rest is unexplained. Present in this sample are around 190,000 clones, 80% to 95% of which were seen just once. The ten largest account for around 1.6% of the sample. The sample's time point label, decoded: about 28 days (+/-7) after the second vaccine dose. This sample comprised peripheral blood, obtained 28 days after the second AZD1222 dose. The receptors were gathered from an adult who received the AZD1222 COVID-19 vaccine.

The gene calls are TRBV2 and TRBJ1-2; no firm D call. The CDR3 spans 12 residues. V was cut by 8 bases and J by 8 bases, with 15 bases left in between. Germline lookup yields CDR1 SNHLY and CDR2 FYNNEI. The CDR3 spells CASRSPELGYTF. The CDR3 bases are TGTGCCAGCCGGAGCCCGGAGTTAGGCTACACCTTC.

V and J are TRBV6-2 or TRBV6-3 and TRBJ2-7, with a tentative D call TRBD2 (6 bases). V was pared by 0 bases and J by 0 bases, with 12 bases between. The germline V gene encodes CDR1 MNHEY and CDR2 SVGEGT. The CDR3 sequence is 16 residues long. The CDR3 DNA is TGTGCCAGCAGTTACTCGAATGGGGGGAGCTCCTACGAGCAGTACTTC. Its protein product is CASSYSNGGSSYEQYF.

The V and J genes are TRBV7-2 and TRBJ1-2, with D unresolved. The germline V gene encodes CDR1 SGHTA and CDR2 FQGNSA. Trimming removed 5 bases at V and 7 bases at J, with 20 bases between. CDR3 length: 15 amino acids. The CDR3 region has the DNA TGTGCCAGCAGCCCTGGGATAGAAGGAGTACGTGGCTACACCTTC. It translates to CASSPGIEGVRGYTF.

This sequence joins TRBV5-8 and TRBJ2-2; TRBD2 is a possible D gene (5 bases). V was cut by 3 bases and J by 6 bases, with 15 bases left in between. This CDR3 has 15 residues. In germline, CDR1 is SGHTS, CDR2 YDEGEE. CDR3 in DNA: TGTGCCAGCAGCTCGGGGAAGGGTATGCCCGGGGAGCTGTTTTTT. Amino acids: CASSSGKGMPGELFF.

The V and J genes are TRBV4-2 and TRBJ2-3, with TRBD2 identical over 8 bases. The junction had 6 bases not matched to a gene; V was cut back by 1 base and J by 0 bases. The CDR3 length is 17 residues. CDR1 is LGHNA, CDR2 YNFKEQ, per germline. Here the CDR3 DNA reads TGTGCCAGCAGCCAAGCCGCCCTAGCGGGCAGCACAGATACGCAGTATTTT. Its protein is CASSQAALAGSTDTQYF.

This chain links TRBV15 with TRBJ1-2; the D is unclear. This CDR3 comprises 15 residues. CDR1 is LNHNV and CDR2 is YYDKDF in the germline V gene (reference sequence). V was cut by 0 bases and J by 6 bases, with 14 bases left in between. CDR3 coding DNA: TGTGCCACCAGCAGAGACTACAGTCACTCCGATGGCTACACCTTC. The encoded protein is CATSRDYSHSDGYTF.

The CDR3, as DNA: TGCGCCAGCAGTCAGAAACGGGGTCCCGCGGTCGGTGGCTACACCTTC. Translating it yields CASSQKRGPAVGGYTF. The J gene is TRBJ1-2, the V gene TRBV23-1; no firm D call. TRBV23-1 has ORF status, its function being uncertain. With 3 bases removed from V and 7 bases from J, the gap between germline ends came to 21 bases. The CDR3 has 16 residues.

This rearrangement joins TRBV9 to TRBJ2-3, with D perhaps TRBD1 or TRBD2 (5 bases each). This CDR3 has 16 residues. Germline CDR1 and CDR2: SGDLS and YYNGEE. Trimming pared 3 bases from V and 2 bases from J, leaving 16 bases between. CDR3 sequence reads: CASSARGRRSTDTQYF. The CDR3 DNA sequence: TGTGCCAGCAGCGCACGGGGCAGGCGATCCACAGATACGCAGTATTTT.

The V call is TRBV14, the J call TRBJ2-2; 8 nucleotides agree with TRBD2. V shed 4 bases and J 4 bases; nucleotides not matched to a gene: 11. CDR3 length: 17 amino acids. Germline loops: CDR1 SGHDN, CDR2 FVKESK. The chain's CDR3 is CASSLPGLATSTGELFF. CDR3 nucleotides: TGTGCCAGCAGCCTGCCTGGACTAGCCACGAGCACCGGGGAGCTGTTTTTT.

The chain employs TRBV9 and TRBJ2-3; D gene ambiguous. The CDR3 is 12 residues long. The V gene's germline CDR1 is SGDLS and CDR2 YYNGEE. The V and J ends lost 0 bases and 5 bases respectively, with 4 bases between them. The DNA of the CDR3 is TGTGCCAGCAGCGTAGTAGGAGATACGCAGTATTTT. Protein: CASSVVGDTQYF.

The chain links TRBV11-1 to TRBJ2-1; D remains ambiguous. This CDR3 is 14 amino acids long. V lost 5 bases and J lost 2, with 10 bases in between. CDR1 is SGHAT, CDR2 FQDESV, per germline (reference sequence). CDR3 DNA: TGTGCCAGCAGCGCCAGAGTAACCTACAATGAGCAGTTCTTC. It codes for CASSARVTYNEQFF. The full variable domain, rest sourced from reference TRBV11-1 and TRBJ2-1, is EAEVAQSPRYKITEKSQAVAFWCDPISGHATLYWYRQILGQGPELLVQFQDESVVDDSQLPKDRFSAERLKGVDSTLKIQPAELGDSAMYLCASSARVTYNEQFFGPGTRLTVL.

The chain links TRBV5-1 to TRBJ1-6; D is ambiguous. The germline V gene encodes CDR1 SGHRS and CDR2 YFSETQ. This CDR3 contains 14 residues. Between the trimmed V and J ends, which lost 2 bases and 4 bases, there was a span of 7 bases. DNA of the CDR3: TGCGCCAGCAGCTTAGGAGATTATAATTCACCCCTCCACTTT. It specifies CASSLGDYNSPLHF.

The chain is built from TRBV27 and TRBJ1-1; TRBD1 matches at 10 bases. The V segment lost 2 bases and the J segment 6 bases; nucleotides outside the gene matches: 6. Germline lookup yields CDR1 MNHEY and CDR2 SMNVEV (reference sequence). CDR3 length: 15 amino acids. The CDR3 protein is CASSLAGQGKAEAFF. The CDR3 bases are TGTGCCAGCAGTTTAGCGGGACAGGGGAAGGCTGAAGCTTTCTTT.

The chain uses TRBV12-2 and TRBJ1-4; the table's D call, TRBD1, has no DNA check behind it. TRBV12-2 is an annotated pseudogene. The CDR3 has 15 amino acids. As DNA, the CDR3 is TGTGCAAGTCGCCCGAGACAGGGTTTTTATGAAAAACTGTTTTTT. It specifies CASRPRQGFYEKLFF.

The chain uses TRBV11-2 and TRBJ1-1; D uncertain. The CDR3 is 12 amino acids. In germline, CDR1 is SGHAT, CDR2 FQNNGV. Trimming pared 8 bases from V and 0 bases from J, leaving 7 bases between. CDR3 nucleotide sequence: TGTGCCAGCGGTCTTATGAACACTGAAGCTTTCTTT. Translating it yields CASGLMNTEAFF.